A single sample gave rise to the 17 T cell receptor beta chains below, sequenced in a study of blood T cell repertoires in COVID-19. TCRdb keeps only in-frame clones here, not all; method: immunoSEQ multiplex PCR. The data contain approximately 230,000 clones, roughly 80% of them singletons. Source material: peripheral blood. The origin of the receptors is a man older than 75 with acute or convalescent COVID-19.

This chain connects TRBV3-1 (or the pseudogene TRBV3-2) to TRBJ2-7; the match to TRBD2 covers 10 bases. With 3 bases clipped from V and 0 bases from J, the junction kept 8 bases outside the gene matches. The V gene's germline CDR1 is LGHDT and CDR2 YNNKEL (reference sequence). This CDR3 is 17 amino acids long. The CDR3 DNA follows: TGTGCCAGCAGCCATTCGCCCGGGACTAGCGTCTCCTACGAGCAGTACTTC. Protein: CASSHSPGTSVSYEQYF.

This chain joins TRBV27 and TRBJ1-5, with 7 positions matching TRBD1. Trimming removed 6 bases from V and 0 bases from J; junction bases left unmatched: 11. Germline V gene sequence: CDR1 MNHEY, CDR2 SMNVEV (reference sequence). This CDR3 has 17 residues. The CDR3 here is CASRNRGPVYSNQPQHF. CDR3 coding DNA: TGTGCCAGCAGGAACAGGGGACCTGTTTATAGCAATCAGCCCCAGCATTTT.

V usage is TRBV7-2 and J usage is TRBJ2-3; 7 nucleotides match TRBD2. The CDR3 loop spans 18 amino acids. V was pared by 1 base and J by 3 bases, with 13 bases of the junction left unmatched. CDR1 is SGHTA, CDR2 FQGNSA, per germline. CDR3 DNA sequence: TGTGCCAGCAGCTTAGGGGTGCAGGCGGGAGAGGGGACAGATACGCAGTATTTT. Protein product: CASSLGVQAGEGTDTQYF.

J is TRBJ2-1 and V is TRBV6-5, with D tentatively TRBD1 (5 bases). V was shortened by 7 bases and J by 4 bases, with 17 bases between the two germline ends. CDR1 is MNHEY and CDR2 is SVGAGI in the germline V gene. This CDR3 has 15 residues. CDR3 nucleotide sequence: TGTGCCAGCACCCCGACAGTTTCCTATTACAATGAGCAGTTCTTC. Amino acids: CASTPTVSYYNEQFF.

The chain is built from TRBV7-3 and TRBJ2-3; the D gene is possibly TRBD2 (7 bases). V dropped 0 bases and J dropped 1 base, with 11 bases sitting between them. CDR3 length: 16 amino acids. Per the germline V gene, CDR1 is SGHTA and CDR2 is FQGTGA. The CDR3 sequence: CASSLTGGPGTDTQYF. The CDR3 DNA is TGTGCCAGCAGCTTAACGGGGGGGCCTGGCACAGATACGCAGTATTTT. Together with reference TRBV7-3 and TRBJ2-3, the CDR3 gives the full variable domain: GAGVSQTPSNKVTEKGKYVELRCDPISGHTALYWYRQSLGQGPEFLIYFQGTGAADDSGLPNDRFFAVRPEGSVSTLKIQRTERGDSAVYLCASSLTGGPGTDTQYFGPGTRLTVL.

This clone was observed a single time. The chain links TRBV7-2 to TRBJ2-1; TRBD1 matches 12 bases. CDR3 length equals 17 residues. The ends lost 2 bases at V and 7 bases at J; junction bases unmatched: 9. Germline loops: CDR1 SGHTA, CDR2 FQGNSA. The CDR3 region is CASSLTLGQGAMNEQFF. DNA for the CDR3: TGTGCCAGCAGCTTAACCCTGGGACAGGGGGCAATGAATGAGCAGTTCTTC.

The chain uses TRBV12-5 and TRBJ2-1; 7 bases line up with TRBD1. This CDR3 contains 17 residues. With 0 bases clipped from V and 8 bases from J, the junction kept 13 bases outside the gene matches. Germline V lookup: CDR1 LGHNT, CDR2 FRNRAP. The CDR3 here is CASGLVRGQGVWDEQFF. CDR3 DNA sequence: TGTGCTAGTGGTTTGGTACGAGGGCAGGGGGTTTGGGATGAGCAGTTCTTC.

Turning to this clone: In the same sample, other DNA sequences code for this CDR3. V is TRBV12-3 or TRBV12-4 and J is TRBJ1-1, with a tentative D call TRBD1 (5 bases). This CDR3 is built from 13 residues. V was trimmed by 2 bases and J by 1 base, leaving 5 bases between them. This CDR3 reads CASSLQGNTEAFF. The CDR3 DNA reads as TGTGCCAGCAGTTTACAGGGGAACACTGAAGCTTTCTTT.

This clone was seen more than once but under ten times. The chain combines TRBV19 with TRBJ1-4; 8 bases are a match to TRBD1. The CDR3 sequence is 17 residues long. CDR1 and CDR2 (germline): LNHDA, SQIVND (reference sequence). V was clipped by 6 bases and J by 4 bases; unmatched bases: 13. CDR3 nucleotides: TGTGCCAGTAGGAAGATTGACAGGGGATTCTTTAATGAAAAACTGTTTTTT. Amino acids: CASRKIDRGFFNEKLFF. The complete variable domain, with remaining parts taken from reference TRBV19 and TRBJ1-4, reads DGGITQSPKYLFRKEGQNVTLSCEQNLNHDAMYWYRQDPGQGLRLIYYSQIVNDFQKGDIAEGYSVSREKKESFPLTVTSAQKNPTAFYLCASRKIDRGFFNEKLFFGSGTQLSVL.

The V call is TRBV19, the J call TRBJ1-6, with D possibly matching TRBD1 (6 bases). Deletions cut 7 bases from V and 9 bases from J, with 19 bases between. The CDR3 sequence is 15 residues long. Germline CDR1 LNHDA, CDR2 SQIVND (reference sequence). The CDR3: CASKGGSPVGSPLHF. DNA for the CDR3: TGTGCCAGTAAAGGGGGTAGTCCAGTGGGTTCACCCCTCCACTTT.

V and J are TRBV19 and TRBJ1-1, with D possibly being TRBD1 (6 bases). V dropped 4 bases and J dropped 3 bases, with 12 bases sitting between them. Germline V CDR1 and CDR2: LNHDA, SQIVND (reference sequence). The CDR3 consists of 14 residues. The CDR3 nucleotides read TGTGCCAGTAGTAGGGAACAGGGATACACTGAAGCTTTCTTT. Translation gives CASSREQGYTEAFF.

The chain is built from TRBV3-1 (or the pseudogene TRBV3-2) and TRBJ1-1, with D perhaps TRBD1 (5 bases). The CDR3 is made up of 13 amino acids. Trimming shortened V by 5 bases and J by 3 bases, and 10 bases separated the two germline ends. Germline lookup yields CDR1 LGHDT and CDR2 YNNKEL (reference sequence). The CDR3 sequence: CASSDSGYTEAFF. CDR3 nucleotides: TGTGCCAGCAGCGACAGCGGGTACACTGAAGCTTTCTTT.

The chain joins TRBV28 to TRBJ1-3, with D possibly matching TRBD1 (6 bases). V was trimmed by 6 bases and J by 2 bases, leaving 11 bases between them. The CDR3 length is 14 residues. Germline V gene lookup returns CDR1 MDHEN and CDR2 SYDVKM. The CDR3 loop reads CASRSGTPGNTIYF. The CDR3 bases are TGTGCCAGCAGGTCCGGGACACCTGGAAACACCATATATTTT.

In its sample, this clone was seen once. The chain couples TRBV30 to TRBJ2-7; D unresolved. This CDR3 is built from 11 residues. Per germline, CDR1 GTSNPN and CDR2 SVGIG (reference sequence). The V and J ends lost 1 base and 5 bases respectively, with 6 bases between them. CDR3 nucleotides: TGTGCCTGGAGTGCTTGGCACGAGCAGTACTTC. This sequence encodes CAWSAWHEQYF.

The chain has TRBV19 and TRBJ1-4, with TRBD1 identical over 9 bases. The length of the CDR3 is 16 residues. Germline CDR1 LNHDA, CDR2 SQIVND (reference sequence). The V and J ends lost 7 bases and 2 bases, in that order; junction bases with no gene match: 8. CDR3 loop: CASKRGQGRTNEKLFF. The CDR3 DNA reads TGTGCCAGTAAACGGGGACAGGGAAGGACTAATGAAAAACTGTTTTTT. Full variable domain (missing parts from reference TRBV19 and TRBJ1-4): DGGITQSPKYLFRKEGQNVTLSCEQNLNHDAMYWYRQDPGQGLRLIYYSQIVNDFQKGDIAEGYSVSREKKESFPLTVTSAQKNPTAFYLCASKRGQGRTNEKLFFGSGTQLSVL.

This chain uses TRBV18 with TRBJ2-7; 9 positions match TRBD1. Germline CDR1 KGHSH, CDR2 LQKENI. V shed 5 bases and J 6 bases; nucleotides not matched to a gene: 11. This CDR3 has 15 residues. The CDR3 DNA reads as TGTGCCAGCTCAGGCCGACAGGGGGAGTCCCCCGAGCAGTACTTC. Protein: CASSGRQGESPEQYF.

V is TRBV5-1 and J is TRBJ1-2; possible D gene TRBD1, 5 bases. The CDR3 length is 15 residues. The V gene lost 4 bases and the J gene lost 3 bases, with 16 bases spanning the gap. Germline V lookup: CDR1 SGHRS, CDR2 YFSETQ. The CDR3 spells CASSRTGDRDYGYTF. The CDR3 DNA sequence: TGCGCCAGCAGCCGTACGGGGGATCGGGACTATGGCTACACCTTC.